This TCR beta chain is from a study of beta chain features in type 1 diabetes (dated by TCRdb to 2017 to 2018). For the study in its entirety: Mean age, gender distribution, total cell number and subset yield were not different between patients and healthy donors. A total of some 100,000,000 sorted cells were examined across all samples, and the number of cells per subset was strongly correlated with RNA yield. In the study, recently diagnosed type 1 diabetes patients and matched healthy donors were compared on the TCRB repertoires of their sorted circulating CD4+ T cell subsets. Naive and central memory subsets were obtained from all 28 donors, but regulatory and stem cell-like memory subsets were isolated from only 8 patients and roughly 8 healthy donors.

Each donor gave one peripheral blood draw, averaging roughly 100 mL, which was collected into heparinised tubes. A BD FACSAria II and a panel including CD45RO, CCR7, CD25, CD127, CD95 and CD27 were used to sort naive, central memory, regulatory and stem cell-like memory CD4+ T cells. A purity above 95% was achieved for all sorted populations. PBMCs were isolated right away by Lymphoprep density gradient centrifugation and were stained directly, without culture. So that batch effects would be minimized, each experiment stained and sorted samples in pairs, pairing one healthy donor with one patient. This clone has just a few counts. Its antigen is still unknown. Within one base of it there is no much larger clone, and no base qualities were kept. All of the isolated RNA was reverse transcribed with the High Capacity cDNA Reverse Transcription Kit, so expressed TCRB transcripts were sequenced. Naive, central memory and regulatory T cell samples underwent deep immunoSEQ sequencing, averaging about 3.3 million total reads per sample. Sorted cells were lysed in RLT buffer, and RNA was extracted using DNase-treated RNeasy Micro or Mini kits according to cell number. Each cell subset was processed separately to prevent cross-contamination, with patient and healthy donor samples processed together. Using the immunoSEQ multiplex PCR, TCRB sequences were amplified from cDNA into 87-bp fragments spanning the CDR3 region. Sequencing of the amplicons was performed on the Illumina HiSeq platform. The study's processing was this. PCR bias was computationally corrected using synthetic template baselines, reads within Hamming distance 2 were collapsed, and singletons that could not be merged were discarded. By aligning reads against IMGT, V, D and J genes, CDR3 length, and insertions or deletions at six rearrangement sites were assigned. Within each subset, clonotype counts were normalized to the number of sorted cells before true diversity and Gini coefficients were calculated with the tcR R package. The overlap coefficient, calculated on TCRB nucleotide sequences, was used to measure repertoire sharing. Out-of-frame TCRB sequences from naive cells were analyzed as a proxy for the pre-selection repertoire. The immuneACCESS repertoire file appears here via TCRdb, limited to in-frame rearrangements. These files lack a portion of the clones; in checked studies, under half of the deficit traces to unresolved V genes, and the cause of the others is not known. V and J calls and clone size are copied from that table; D and trimming were computed from the DNA. This sample lists under 800,000 clones; around 15% were detected once. Together, the top ten hold about 0.097% of the sample.

On the study overall, not on this receptor specifically: PCR may preferentially amplify shorter templates, but because patient and control samples were amplified and corrected together, any resulting skew would affect both groups equally. Because small numbers of individuals were included in the HLA sub-analyses, any influence of HLA type on TCRB rearrangement was left unresolved. A moderate but significant shortening of TCRB CDR3 length was observed in type 1 diabetes patients in all four CD4+ subsets. At VDJ recombination sites, type 1 diabetes patients had fewer insertions and more deleted nucleotides, which implies abnormalities in thymic rearrangement. Naive, central memory and regulatory TCRB repertoires appeared more similar among patients than among healthy donors. Because cDNA was sequenced instead of genomic DNA, activated cells with high expression could be over-represented, although the groups did not differ in activation or CD3 levels.

The source material was naive CD4+ T cells from blood. Explained via the paper, the cell subset or site label denotes: true naive CD4+ T cells. The TCR originated in a man in his late teens or twenties in good health.

The DNA sequence is TGTGCCAGCAGCTTAGCGCGACTAGCGGGGCGTACAGATACGCAGTATTTT. This translates into CASSLARLAGRTDTQYF. The chain is made from TRBV7-8 and TRBJ2-3; the junction holds 11 bases that match TRBD2. The CDR3 runs 17 residues from the cysteine to the phenylalanine. Only CDR3 DNA remains: 51 bases, in frame from the first base. Unmatched junction bases come to 5, with V trimmed by 0 bases and J by 3 bases. According to the germline V gene, CDR1 reads SGHVS and CDR2 reads FQNEAQ.